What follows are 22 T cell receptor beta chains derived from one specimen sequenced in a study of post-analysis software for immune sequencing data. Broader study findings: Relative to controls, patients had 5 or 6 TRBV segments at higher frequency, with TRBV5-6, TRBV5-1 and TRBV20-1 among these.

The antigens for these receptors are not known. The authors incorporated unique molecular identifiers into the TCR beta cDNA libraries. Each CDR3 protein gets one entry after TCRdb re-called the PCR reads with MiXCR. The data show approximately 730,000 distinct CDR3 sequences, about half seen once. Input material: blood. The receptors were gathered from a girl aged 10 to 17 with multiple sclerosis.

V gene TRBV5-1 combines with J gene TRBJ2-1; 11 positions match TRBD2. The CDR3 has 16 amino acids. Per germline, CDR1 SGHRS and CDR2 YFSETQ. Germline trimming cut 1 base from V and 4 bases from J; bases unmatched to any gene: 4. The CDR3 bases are TGCGCCAGCAGCTTGTGGGGGACTAGCGGATACAATGAGCAGTTCTTC. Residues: CASSLWGTSGYNEQFF. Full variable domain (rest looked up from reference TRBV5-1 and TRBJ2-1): KAGVTQTPRYLIKTRGQQVTLSCSPISGHRSVSWYQQTPGQGLQFLFEYFSETQRNKGNFPGRFSGRQFSNSRSEMNVSTLELGDSALYLCASSLWGTSGYNEQFFGPGTRLTVL.

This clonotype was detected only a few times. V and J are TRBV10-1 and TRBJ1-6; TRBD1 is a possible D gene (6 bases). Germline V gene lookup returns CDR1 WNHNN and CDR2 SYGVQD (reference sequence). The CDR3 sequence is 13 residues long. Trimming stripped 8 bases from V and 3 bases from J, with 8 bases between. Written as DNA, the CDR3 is TGCGCCAGCCGACAGGACTATAATTCACCCCTCCACTTT. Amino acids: CASRQDYNSPLHF.

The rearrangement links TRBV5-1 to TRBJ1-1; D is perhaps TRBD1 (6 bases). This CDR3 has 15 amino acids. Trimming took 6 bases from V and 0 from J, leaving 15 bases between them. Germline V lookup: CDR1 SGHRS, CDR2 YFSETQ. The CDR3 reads CASNMGGDLNTEAFF. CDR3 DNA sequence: TGCGCCAGCAACATGGGGGGCGACCTGAACACTGAAGCTTTCTTT.

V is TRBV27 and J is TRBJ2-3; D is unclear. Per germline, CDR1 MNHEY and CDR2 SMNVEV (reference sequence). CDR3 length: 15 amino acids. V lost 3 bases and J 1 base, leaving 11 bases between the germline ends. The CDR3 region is CASSFQVPGTDTQYF. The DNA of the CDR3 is TGTGCCAGCAGTTTCCAGGTTCCCGGCACAGATACGCAGTATTTT.

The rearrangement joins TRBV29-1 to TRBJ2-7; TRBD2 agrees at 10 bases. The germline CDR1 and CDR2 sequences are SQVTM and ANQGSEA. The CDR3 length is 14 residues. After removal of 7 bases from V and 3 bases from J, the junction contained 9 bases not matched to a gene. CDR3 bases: TGCAGCGCCCTAGTGGCTAGCGGGAGCTACGAGCAGTACTTC. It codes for CSALVASGSYEQYF.

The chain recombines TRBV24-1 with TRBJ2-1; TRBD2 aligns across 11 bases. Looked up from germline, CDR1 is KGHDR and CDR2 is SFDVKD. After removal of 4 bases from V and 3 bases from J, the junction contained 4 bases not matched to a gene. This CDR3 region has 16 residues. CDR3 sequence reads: CATSEIAGGNYNEQFF. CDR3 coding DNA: TGTGCCACCAGTGAGATAGCGGGAGGGAACTACAATGAGCAGTTCTTC.

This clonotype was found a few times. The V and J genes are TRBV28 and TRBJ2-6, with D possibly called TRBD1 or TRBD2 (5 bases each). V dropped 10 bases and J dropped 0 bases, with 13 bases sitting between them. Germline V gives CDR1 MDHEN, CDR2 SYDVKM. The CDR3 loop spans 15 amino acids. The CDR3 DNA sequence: TGTGCCACTCTAGGGGAGTTCTCTGGGGCCAACGTCCTGACTTTC. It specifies CATLGEFSGANVLTF.

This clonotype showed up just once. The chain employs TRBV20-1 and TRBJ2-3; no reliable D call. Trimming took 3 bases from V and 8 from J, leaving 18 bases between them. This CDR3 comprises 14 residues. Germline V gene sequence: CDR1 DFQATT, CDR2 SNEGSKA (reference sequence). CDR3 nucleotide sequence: TGCAGTGCTAGTGGGATATCCCGAGAAGCTACGCAGTATTTT. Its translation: CSASGISREATQYF.

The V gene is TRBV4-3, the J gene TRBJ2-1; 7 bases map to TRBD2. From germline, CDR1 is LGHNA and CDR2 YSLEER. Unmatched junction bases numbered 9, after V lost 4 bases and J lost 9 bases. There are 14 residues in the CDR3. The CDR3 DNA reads TGCGCCAGCAGCCCCCGCGGGAGTCCTCGTGAGCAGTTCTTC. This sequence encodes CASSPRGSPREQFF.

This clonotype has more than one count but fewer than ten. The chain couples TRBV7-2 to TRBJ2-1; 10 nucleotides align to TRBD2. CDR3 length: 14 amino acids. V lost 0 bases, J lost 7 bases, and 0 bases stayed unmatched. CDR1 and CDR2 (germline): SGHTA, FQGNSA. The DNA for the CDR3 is TGTGCCAGCAGCTTAGCGGGACTAGCGAATGAGCAGTTCTTC. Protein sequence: CASSLAGLANEQFF.

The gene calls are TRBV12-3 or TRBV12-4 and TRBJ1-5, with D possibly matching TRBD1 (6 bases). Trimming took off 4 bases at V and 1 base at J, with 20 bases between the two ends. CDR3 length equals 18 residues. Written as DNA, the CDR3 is TGTGCCAGCAGTTCCCTAGCTGGACAGCTCGCCAGCAATCAGCCCCAGCATTTT. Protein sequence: CASSSLAGQLASNQPQHF.

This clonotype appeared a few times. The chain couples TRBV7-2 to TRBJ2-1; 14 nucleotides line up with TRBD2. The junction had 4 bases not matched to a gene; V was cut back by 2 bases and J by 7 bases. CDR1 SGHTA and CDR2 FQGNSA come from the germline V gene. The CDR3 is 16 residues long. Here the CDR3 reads CASSLRRTSGRNEQFF. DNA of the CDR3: TGTGCCAGCAGCTTACGCCGGACTAGCGGGAGGAATGAGCAGTTCTTC.

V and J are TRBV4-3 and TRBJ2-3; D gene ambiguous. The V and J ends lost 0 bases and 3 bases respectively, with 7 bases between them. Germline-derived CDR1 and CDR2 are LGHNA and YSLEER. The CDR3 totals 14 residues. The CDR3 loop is CASSQDPYTDTQYF. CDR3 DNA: TGCGCCAGCAGCCAAGACCCTTATACAGATACGCAGTATTTT.

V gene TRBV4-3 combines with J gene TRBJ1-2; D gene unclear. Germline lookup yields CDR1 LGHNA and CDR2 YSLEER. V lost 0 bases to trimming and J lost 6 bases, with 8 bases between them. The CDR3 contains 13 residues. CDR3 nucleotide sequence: TGCGCCAGCAGCCAAGATAAGGGAGATGGCTACACCTTC. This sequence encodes CASSQDKGDGYTF.

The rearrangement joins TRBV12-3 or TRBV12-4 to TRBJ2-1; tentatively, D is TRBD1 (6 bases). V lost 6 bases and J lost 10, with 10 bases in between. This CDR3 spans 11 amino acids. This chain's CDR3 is CASSPGQEQFF. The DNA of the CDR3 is TGTGCCAGCAGCCCAGGACAGGAGCAGTTCTTC.

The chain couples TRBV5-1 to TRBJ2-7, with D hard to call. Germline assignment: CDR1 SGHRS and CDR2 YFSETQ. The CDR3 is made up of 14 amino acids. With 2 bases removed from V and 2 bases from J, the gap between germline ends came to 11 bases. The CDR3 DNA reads TGCGCCAGCAGCTTAAAAGTCAGACCCTACGAGCAGTACTTC. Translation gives CASSLKVRPYEQYF. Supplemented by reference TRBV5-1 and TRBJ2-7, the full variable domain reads KAGVTQTPRYLIKTRGQQVTLSCSPISGHRSVSWYQQTPGQGLQFLFEYFSETQRNKGNFPGRFSGRQFSNSRSEMNVSTLELGDSALYLCASSLKVRPYEQYFGPGTRLTVT.

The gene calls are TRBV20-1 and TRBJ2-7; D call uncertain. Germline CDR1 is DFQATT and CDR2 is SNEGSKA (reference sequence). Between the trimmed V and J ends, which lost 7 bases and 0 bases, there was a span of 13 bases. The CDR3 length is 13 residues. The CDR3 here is CSVRRRSSYEQYF. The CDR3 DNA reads TGCAGTGTTAGGCGGCGGAGCTCCTACGAGCAGTACTTC.

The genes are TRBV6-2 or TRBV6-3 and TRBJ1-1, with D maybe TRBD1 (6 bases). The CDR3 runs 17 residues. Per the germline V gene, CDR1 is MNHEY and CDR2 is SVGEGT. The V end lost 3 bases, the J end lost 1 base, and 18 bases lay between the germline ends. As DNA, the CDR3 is TGTGCCAGCAGTTATTCCCCCTGGGACAAATCGAACACTGAAGCTTTCTTT. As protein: CASSYSPWDKSNTEAFF.

DNA for the CDR3: TGCGCCAGCAATACCGGGGGAGGAGAGACCCAGTACTTC. As protein: CASNTGGGETQYF. V and J are TRBV5-1 and TRBJ2-5; the D gene is possibly TRBD2 (6 bases). The CDR3 runs 13 residues. Germline lookup yields CDR1 SGHRS and CDR2 YFSETQ. V dropped 6 bases and J dropped 4 bases, with 13 bases sitting between them. Full variable domain (remainder filled in from reference TRBV5-1 and TRBJ2-5): KAGVTQTPRYLIKTRGQQVTLSCSPISGHRSVSWYQQTPGQGLQFLFEYFSETQRNKGNFPGRFSGRQFSNSRSEMNVSTLELGDSALYLCASNTGGGETQYFGPGTRLLVL.

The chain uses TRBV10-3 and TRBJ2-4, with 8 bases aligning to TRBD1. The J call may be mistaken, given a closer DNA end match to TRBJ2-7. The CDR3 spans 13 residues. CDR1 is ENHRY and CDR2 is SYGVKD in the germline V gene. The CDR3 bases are TGTGCCATCCGCAGGGGGCAGGAATACGAGCAGTACTTC. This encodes CAIRRGQEYEQYF.

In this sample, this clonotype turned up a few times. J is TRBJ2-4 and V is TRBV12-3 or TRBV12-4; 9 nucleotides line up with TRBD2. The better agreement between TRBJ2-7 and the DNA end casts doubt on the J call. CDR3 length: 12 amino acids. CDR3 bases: TGTGCCAGCAGGACTAGCGGTGACGAGCAGTACTTC. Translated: CASRTSGDEQYF.

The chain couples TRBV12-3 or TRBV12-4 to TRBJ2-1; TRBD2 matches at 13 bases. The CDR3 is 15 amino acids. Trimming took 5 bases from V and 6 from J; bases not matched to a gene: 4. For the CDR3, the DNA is TGTGCCAGCAGTCTAAGGACTAGCGGGAGCAATGAGCAGTTCTTC. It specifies CASSLRTSGSNEQFF.